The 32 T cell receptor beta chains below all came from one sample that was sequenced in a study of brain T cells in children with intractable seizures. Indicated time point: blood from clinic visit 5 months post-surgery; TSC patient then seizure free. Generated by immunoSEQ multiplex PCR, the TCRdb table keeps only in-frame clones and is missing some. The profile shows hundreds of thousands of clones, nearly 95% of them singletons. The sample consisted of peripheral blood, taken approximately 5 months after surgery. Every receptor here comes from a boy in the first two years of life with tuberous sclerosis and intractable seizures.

CDR3 region: CASSELLTGGHGYTF. Written as DNA, the CDR3 is TGTGCCAGCAGTGAGCTCCTAACTGGGGGGCATGGCTACACCTTC. The V and J genes are TRBV6-1 and TRBJ1-2, with D possibly being TRBD1 (6 bases). The CDR3 loop spans 15 amino acids. Germline V gives CDR1 MNHNS, CDR2 SASEGT. Trimming shortened V by 3 bases and J by 6 bases, and 17 bases separated the two germline ends.

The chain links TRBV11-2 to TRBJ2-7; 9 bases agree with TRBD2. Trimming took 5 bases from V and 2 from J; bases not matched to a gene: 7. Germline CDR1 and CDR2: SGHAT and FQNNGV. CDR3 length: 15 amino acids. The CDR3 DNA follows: TGTGCCAGCAGCATAGGACTAGCGCCAACCTACGAGCAGTACTTC. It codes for CASSIGLAPTYEQYF.

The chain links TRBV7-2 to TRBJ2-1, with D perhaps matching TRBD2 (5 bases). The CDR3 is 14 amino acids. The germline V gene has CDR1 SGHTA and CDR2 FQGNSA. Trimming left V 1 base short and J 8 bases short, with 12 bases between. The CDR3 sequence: CASSLVARIDEQFF. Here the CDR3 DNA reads TGTGCCAGCAGCTTAGTAGCGAGGATAGATGAGCAGTTCTTC.

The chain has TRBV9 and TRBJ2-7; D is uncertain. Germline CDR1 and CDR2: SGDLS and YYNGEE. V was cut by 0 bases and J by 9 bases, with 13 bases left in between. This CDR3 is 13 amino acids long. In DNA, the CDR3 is TGTGCCAGCAGCGTAGCTCTGCGTTCGGGGCAGTACTTC. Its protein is CASSVALRSGQYF.

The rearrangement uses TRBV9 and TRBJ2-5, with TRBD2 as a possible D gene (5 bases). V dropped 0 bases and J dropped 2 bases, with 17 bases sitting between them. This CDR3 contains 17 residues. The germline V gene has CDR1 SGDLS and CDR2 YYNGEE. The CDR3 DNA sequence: TGTGCCAGCAGCGTAGCTACGGCGGGCGGACCTCAAGAGACCCAGTACTTC. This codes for CASSVATAGGPQETQYF. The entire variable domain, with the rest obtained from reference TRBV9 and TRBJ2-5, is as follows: DSGVTQTPKHLITATGQRVTLRCSPRSGDLSVYWYQQSLDQGLQFLIQYYNGEERAKGNILERFSAQQFPDLHSELNLSSLELGDSALYFCASSVATAGGPQETQYFGPGTRLLVL.

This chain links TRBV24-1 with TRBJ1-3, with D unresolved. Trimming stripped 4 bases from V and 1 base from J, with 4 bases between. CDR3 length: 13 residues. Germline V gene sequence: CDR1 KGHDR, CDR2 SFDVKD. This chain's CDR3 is CATSDGSGNTIYF. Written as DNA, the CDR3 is TGTGCCACCAGTGACGGTTCTGGAAACACCATATATTTT.

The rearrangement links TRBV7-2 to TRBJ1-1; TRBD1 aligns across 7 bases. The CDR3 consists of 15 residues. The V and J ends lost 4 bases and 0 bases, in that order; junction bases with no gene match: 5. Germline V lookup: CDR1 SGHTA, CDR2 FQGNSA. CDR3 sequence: CASSSDRYLNTEAFF. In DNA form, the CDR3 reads TGTGCCAGCAGCTCGGACAGGTACCTGAACACTGAAGCTTTCTTT.

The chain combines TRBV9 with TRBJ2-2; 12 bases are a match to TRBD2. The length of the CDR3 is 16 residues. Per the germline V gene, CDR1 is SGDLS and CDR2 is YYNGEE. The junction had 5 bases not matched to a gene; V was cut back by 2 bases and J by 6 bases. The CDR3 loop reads CASSVASGGDAGELFF. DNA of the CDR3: TGTGCCAGCAGCGTCGCTAGCGGGGGGGATGCCGGGGAGCTGTTTTTT.

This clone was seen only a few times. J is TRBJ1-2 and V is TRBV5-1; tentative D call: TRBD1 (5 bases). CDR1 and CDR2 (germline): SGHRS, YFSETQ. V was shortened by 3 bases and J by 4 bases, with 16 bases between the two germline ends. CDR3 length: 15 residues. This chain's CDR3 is CASSSRQGTIYGYTF. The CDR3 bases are TGCGCCAGCAGCTCCCGACAAGGGACGATCTATGGCTACACCTTC.

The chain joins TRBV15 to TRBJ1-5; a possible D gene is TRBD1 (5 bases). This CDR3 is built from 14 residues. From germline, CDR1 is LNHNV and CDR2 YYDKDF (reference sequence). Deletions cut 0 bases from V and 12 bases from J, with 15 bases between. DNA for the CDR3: TGTGCCACCAGCAGAGATAAGGGACCAGGGCTCCAGCATTTT. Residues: CATSRDKGPGLQHF.

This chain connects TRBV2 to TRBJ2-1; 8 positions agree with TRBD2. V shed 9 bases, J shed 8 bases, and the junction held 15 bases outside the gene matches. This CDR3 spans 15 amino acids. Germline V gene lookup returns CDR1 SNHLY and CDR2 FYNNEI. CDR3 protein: CASKTGTRVGDEQFF. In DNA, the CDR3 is TGTGCCAGTAAAACCGGGACTAGGGTGGGGGATGAGCAGTTCTTC.

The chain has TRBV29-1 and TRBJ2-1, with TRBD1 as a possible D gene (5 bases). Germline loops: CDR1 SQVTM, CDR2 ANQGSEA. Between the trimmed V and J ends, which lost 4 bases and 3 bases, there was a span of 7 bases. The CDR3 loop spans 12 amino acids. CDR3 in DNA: TGCAGCGTTGGGACAAACTACAATGAGCAGTTCTTC. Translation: CSVGTNYNEQFF.

The CDR3, as DNA: TGTGCCAGCAGCGTAGTCCCGACAGGGGGAGAGACCCAGTACTTC. It codes for CASSVVPTGGETQYF. This chain joins TRBV9 and TRBJ2-5; 9 nucleotides match TRBD1. The germline gives CDR1 SGDLS, CDR2 YYNGEE. V lost 0 bases and J lost 4; bases outside the gene matches: 4. This CDR3 is built from 15 residues.

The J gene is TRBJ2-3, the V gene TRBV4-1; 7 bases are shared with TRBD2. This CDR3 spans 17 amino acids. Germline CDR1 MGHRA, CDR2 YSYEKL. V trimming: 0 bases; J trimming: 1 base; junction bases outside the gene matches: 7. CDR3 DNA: TGCGCCAGCAGCCAAGAGCGGACTAGAGGGGGCACAGATACGCAGTATTTT. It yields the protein CASSQERTRGGTDTQYF.

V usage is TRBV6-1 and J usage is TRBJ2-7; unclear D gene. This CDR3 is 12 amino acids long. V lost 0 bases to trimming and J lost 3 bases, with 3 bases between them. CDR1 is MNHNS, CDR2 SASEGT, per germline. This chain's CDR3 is CASSEAVYEQYF. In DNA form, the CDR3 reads TGTGCCAGCAGTGAAGCCGTCTACGAGCAGTACTTC.

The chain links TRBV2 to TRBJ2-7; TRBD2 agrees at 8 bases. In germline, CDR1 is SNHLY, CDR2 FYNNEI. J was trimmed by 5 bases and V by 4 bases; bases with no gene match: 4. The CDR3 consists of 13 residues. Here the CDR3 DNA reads TGTGCCAGCAGTGCCGGGAGGGCCAACGAGCAGTACTTC. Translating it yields CASSAGRANEQYF. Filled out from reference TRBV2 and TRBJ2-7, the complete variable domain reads EPEVTQTPSHQVTQMGQEVILRCVPISNHLYFYWYRQILGQKVEFLVSFYNNEISEKSEIFDDQFSVERPDGSNFTLKIRSTKLEDSAMYFCASSAGRANEQYFGPGTRLTVT.

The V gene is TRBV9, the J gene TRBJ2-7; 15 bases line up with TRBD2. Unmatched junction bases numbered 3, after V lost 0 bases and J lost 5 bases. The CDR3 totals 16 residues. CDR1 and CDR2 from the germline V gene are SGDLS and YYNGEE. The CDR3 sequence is CASSVAGLAGGNEQYF. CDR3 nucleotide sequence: TGTGCCAGCAGCGTAGCGGGACTAGCGGGAGGCAACGAGCAGTACTTC.

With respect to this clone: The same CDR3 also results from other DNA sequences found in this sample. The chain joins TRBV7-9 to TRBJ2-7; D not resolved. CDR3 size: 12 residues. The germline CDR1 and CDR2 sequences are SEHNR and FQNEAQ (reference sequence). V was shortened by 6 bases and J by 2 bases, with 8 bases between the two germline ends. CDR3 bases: TGTGCCAGCAGTGGAGTTGCCTACGAGCAGTACTTC. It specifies CASSGVAYEQYF.

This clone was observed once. The CDR3 DNA sequence: TGTGCCAGCAGCTTGACGCTGGGGTCCACAGATACGCAGTATTTT. It translates to CASSLTLGSTDTQYF. The chain links TRBV5-6 to TRBJ2-3; D is ambiguous. The V gene lost 1 base and the J gene lost 2 bases, with 11 bases spanning the gap. From germline, CDR1 is SGHDT and CDR2 YYEEEE. The CDR3 is 15 amino acids.

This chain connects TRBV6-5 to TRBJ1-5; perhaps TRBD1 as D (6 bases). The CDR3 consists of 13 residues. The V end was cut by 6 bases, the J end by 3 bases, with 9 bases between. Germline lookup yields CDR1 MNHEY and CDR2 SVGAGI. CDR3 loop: CASRDSHNQPQHF. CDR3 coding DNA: TGTGCCAGCAGGGACAGCCACAATCAGCCCCAGCATTTT.

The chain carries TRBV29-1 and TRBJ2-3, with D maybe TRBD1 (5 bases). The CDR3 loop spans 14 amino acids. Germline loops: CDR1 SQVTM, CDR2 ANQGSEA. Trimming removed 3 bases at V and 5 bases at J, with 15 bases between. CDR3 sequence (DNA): TGCAGCGTTGACAAGGGTACAGGTGTAGATACGCAGTATTTT. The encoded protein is CSVDKGTGVDTQYF.

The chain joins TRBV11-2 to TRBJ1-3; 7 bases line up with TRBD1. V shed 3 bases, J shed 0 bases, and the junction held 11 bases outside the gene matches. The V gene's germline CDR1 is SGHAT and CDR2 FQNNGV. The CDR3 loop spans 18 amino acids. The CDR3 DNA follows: TGTGCCAGCAGCTTCGCGGCCCTGGGACAGACCTCTGGAAACACCATATATTTT. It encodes CASSFAALGQTSGNTIYF.

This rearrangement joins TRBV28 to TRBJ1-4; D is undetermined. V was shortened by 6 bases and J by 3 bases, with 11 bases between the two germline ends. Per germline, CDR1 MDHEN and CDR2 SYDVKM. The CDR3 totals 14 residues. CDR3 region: CASSNPGSNEKLFF. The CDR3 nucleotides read TGTGCCAGCAGCAACCCGGGATCTAATGAAAAACTGTTTTTT. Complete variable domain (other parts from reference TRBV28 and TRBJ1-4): DVKVTQSSRYLVKRTGEKVFLECVQDMDHENMFWYRQDPGLGLRLIYFSYDVKMKEKGDIPEGYSVSREKKERFSLILESASTNQTSMYLCASSNPGSNEKLFFGSGTQLSVL.

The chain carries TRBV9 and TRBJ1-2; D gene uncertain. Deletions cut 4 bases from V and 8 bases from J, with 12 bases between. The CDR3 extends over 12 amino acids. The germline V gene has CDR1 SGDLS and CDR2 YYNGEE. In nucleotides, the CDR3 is TGTGCCAGCAGCCTCCCCATAAGCGGCTACACCTTC. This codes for CASSLPISGYTF.

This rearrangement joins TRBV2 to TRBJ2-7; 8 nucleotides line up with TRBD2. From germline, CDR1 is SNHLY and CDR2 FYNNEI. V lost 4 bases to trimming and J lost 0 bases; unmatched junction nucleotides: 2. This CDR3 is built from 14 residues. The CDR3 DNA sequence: TGTGCCAGCAGTGCGCGGGAGGCCTCCTACGAGCAGTACTTC. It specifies CASSAREASYEQYF.

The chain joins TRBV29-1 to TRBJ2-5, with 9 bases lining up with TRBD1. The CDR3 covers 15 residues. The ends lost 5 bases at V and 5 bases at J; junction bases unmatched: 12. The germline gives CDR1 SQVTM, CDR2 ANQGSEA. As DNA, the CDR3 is TGCAGCGTTCCCTCCACCTGGACAGGGGCCGAGACCCAGTACTTC. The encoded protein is CSVPSTWTGAETQYF.

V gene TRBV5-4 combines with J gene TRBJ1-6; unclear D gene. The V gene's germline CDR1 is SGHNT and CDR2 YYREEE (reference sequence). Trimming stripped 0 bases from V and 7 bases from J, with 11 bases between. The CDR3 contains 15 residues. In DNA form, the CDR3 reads TGTGCCAGCAGCTTGGGTGGCGCGTCGAATTCACCCCTCCACTTT. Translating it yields CASSLGGASNSPLHF.

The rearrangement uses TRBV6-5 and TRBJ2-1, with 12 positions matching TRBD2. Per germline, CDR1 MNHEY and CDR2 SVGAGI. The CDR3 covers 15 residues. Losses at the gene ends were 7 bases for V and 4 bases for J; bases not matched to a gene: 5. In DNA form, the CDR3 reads TGTGCCAGCAAGCTAGGACTAGCGGGGTACAATGAGCAGTTCTTC. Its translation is CASKLGLAGYNEQFF.

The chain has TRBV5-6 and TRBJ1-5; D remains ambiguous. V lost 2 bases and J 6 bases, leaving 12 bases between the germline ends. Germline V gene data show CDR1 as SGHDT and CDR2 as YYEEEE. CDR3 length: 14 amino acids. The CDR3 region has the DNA TGTGCCAGCAGCTTTGGACGAGGAACTCAGCCCCAGCATTTT. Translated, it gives CASSFGRGTQPQHF. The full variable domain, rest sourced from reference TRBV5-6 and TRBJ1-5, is DAGVTQSPTHLIKTRGQQVTLRCSPKSGHDTVSWYQQALGQGPQFIFQYYEEEERQRGNFPDRFSGHQFPNYSSELNVNALLLGDSALYLCASSFGRGTQPQHFGDGTRLSIL.

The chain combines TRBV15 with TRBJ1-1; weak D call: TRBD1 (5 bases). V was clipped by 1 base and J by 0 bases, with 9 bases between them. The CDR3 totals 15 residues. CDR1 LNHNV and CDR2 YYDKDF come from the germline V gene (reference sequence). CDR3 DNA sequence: TGTGCCACCAGCAGAGCGGGACGCCTGAACACTGAAGCTTTCTTT. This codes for CATSRAGRLNTEAFF.

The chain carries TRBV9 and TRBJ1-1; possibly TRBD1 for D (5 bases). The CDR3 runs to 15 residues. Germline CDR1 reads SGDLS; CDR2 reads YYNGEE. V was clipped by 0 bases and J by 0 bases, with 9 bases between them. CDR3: CASSVGAGLNTEAFF. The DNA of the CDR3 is TGTGCCAGCAGCGTAGGGGCAGGGTTGAACACTGAAGCTTTCTTT.

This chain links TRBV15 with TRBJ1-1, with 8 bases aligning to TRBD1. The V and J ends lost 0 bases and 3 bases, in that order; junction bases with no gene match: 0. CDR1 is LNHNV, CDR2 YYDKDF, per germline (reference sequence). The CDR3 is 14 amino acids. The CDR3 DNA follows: TGTGCCACCAGCAGAGAGGACAGGGACACTGAAGCTTTCTTT. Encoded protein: CATSREDRDTEAFF. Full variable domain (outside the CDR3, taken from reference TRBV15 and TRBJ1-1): DAMVIQNPRYQVTQFGKPVTLSCSQTLNHNVMYWYQQKSSQAPKLLFHYYDKDFNNEADTPDNFQSRRPNTSFCFLDIRSPGLGDTAMYLCATSREDRDTEAFFGQGTRLTVV.